Below are 19 T cell receptor beta chains sequenced from a single sample in a study of cytomegalovirus exposure and HLA in healthy donors. TCRdb keeps only in-frame clones here, not all; method: immunoSEQ multiplex PCR. The sample has some 130,000 clones; 85% to 90% are singletons. Sequenced input: PBMCs. The receptors come from a man younger than 35 in good health and CMV-seronegative.

V gene TRBV4-1 combines with J gene TRBJ1-2; tentative D call: TRBD1 (6 bases). The CDR3 consists of 16 residues. With 4 bases removed from V and 4 bases from J, the gap between germline ends came to 19 bases. Per the germline V gene, CDR1 is MGHRA and CDR2 is YSYEKL. The CDR3 DNA reads as TGCGCCAGCAGCCGAGAAACAGGGCTTTCACGCTATGGCTACACCTTC. Translation: CASSRETGLSRYGYTF.

V and J are TRBV2 and TRBJ2-1; D is possibly TRBD2 (5 bases). Trimming left V 3 bases short and J 4 bases short, with 16 bases between. CDR1 is SNHLY and CDR2 is FYNNEI in the germline V gene. The CDR3 extends over 16 amino acids. The CDR3 coding sequence is TGTGCCAGCAGTGAGTCCGGGCCGGCGGGTTACAATGAGCAGTTCTTC. Translating gives CASSESGPAGYNEQFF. The complete variable domain, with remaining parts taken from reference TRBV2 and TRBJ2-1, reads EPEVTQTPSHQVTQMGQEVILRCVPISNHLYFYWYRQILGQKVEFLVSFYNNEISEKSEIFDDQFSVERPDGSNFTLKIRSTKLEDSAMYFCASSESGPAGYNEQFFGPGTRLTVL.

The chain has TRBV2 and TRBJ1-1, with D hard to call. This CDR3 comprises 13 residues. Germline CDR1 and CDR2: SNHLY and FYNNEI. The germline V and J ends were trimmed by 11 bases and 5 bases, with 18 bases remaining between them. CDR3 in DNA: TGTGCCCACCAAGAAGCACGGAGGACTGAAGCTTTCTTT. Protein product: CAHQEARRTEAFF. Complete variable domain (other parts from reference TRBV2 and TRBJ1-1): EPEVTQTPSHQVTQMGQEVILRCVPISNHLYFYWYRQILGQKVEFLVSFYNNEISEKSEIFDDQFSVERPDGSNFTLKIRSTKLEDSAMYFCAHQEARRTEAFFGQGTRLTVV.

The J gene is TRBJ1-5, the V gene TRBV6-4; the D gene is possibly TRBD1 (5 bases). The CDR3 length is 14 residues. V was clipped by 2 bases and J by 6 bases, with 11 bases between them. Germline V gene data show CDR1 as MRHNA and CDR2 as SNTAGT. For the CDR3, the DNA is TGTGCCAGCAGTGACCAGGGAGGGGTTCAGCCCCAGCATTTT. Translating gives CASSDQGGVQPQHF.

The J gene is TRBJ1-2, the V gene TRBV28; no clear D gene. Trimming pared 5 bases from V and 1 base from J, leaving 17 bases between. Looked up from germline, CDR1 is MDHEN and CDR2 is SYDVKM. The CDR3 extends over 16 amino acids. CDR3 in DNA: TGTGCCAGCAGTCCCCAGGCAGCCGAGGGTAACTATGGCTACACCTTC. Amino acids: CASSPQAAEGNYGYTF.

To note about this clone: At one boundary the junction diverges from the germline segment, which might be a read error. V is TRBV6-1 and J is TRBJ1-1, with D maybe TRBD1 (6 bases). CDR3 length: 18 residues. In germline, CDR1 is MNHNS, CDR2 SASEGT. CDR3 protein: CASSESVSYRARRTETFF. In DNA, the CDR3 is TGTGCCAGCAGTGAGTCCGTGTCATACAGGGCTAGAAGGACTGAAACTTTCTTT.

Only a few counts were recorded for this clone. The chain employs TRBV7-9 and TRBJ1-4, with D perhaps matching TRBD1 (6 bases). Germline V lookup: CDR1 SEHNR, CDR2 FQNEAQ (reference sequence). CDR3 length: 16 residues. V lost 5 bases to trimming and J lost 7 bases, with 20 bases between them. This CDR3 reads CASSRAGTGSGEKLFF. CDR3 coding DNA: TGTGCCAGCAGCCGGGCGGGTACAGGGTCGGGTGAAAAACTGTTTTTT.

The rearrangement joins TRBV18 to TRBJ2-5, with TRBD1 identical over 9 bases. The CDR3 has 15 amino acids. The V gene's germline CDR1 is KGHSH and CDR2 LQKENI. V gave up 6 bases and J gave up 3 bases; unmatched junction bases: 8. CDR3 coding DNA: TGTGCCAGCTCCACCGGGACAGGGATGGAAGAGACCCAGTACTTC. Its translation is CASSTGTGMEETQYF.

The V gene is TRBV30, the J gene TRBJ2-3, with 8 nucleotides matching TRBD2. This CDR3 region has 15 residues. Germline-derived CDR1 and CDR2 are GTSNPN and SVGIG (reference sequence). Trimming took 3 bases from V and 2 from J; bases not matched to a gene: 7. The DNA of the CDR3 is TGTGCCTGGAGGGGACTAGAGCTTTACACAGATACGCAGTATTTT. It translates to CAWRGLELYTDTQYF.

V and J are TRBV19 and TRBJ1-5, with D unresolved. V was clipped by 4 bases and J by 2 bases, with 18 bases between them. The CDR3 consists of 17 residues. Germline CDR1 is LNHDA and CDR2 is SQIVND (reference sequence). CDR3 region: CASSTYEGGWGNQPQHF. The CDR3 coding sequence is TGTGCCAGTAGTACGTACGAGGGTGGGTGGGGCAATCAGCCCCAGCATTTT.

In its sample, this clone was seen a few times. This chain joins TRBV19 and TRBJ1-2; TRBD1 agrees at 7 bases. CDR1 and CDR2 (germline): LNHDA, SQIVND (reference sequence). Losses at the gene ends were 5 bases for V and 4 bases for J; bases not matched to a gene: 4. The CDR3 covers 13 residues. Here the CDR3 DNA reads TGTGCCAGTAGTCCGGGACAGACCTATGGCTACACCTTC. Its protein product is CASSPGQTYGYTF.

The rearrangement links TRBV2 to TRBJ2-7; 11 bases match TRBD2. Germline CDR1 and CDR2: SNHLY and FYNNEI. V trimming: 4 bases; J trimming: 2 bases; junction bases outside the gene matches: 13. There are 18 residues in the CDR3. The DNA of the CDR3 is TGTGCCAGCAGTGGGGGACTAGCGGCCCCGGTTGGGGCCTACGAGCAGTACTTC. Translating it yields CASSGGLAAPVGAYEQYF. The complete variable domain, with remaining parts taken from reference TRBV2 and TRBJ2-7, reads EPEVTQTPSHQVTQMGQEVILRCVPISNHLYFYWYRQILGQKVEFLVSFYNNEISEKSEIFDDQFSVERPDGSNFTLKIRSTKLEDSAMYFCASSGGLAAPVGAYEQYFGPGTRLTVT.

This clone was counted once. The rearrangement uses TRBV6-1 and TRBJ1-1; 8 positions agree with TRBD1. The CDR3 runs to 15 residues. Germline V gene data show CDR1 as MNHNS and CDR2 as SASEGT. Trimming took 5 bases from V and 1 from J; bases not matched to a gene: 6. CDR3: CASSSQTGGNTEAFF. Here the CDR3 DNA reads TGTGCCAGCAGTTCCCAAACAGGGGGGAACACTGAAGCTTTCTTT.

The chain is built from TRBV19 and TRBJ1-2; unclear D gene. The CDR3 consists of 15 residues. Trimming took 0 bases from V and 4 from J, leaving 12 bases between them. Germline values: CDR1 LNHDA, CDR2 SQIVND (reference sequence). The DNA for the CDR3 is TGTGCCAGTAGTATAGAACCGGGGAGAGGCTATGGCTACACCTTC. Its translation is CASSIEPGRGYGYTF.

The chain recombines TRBV6-6 with TRBJ1-1; D call uncertain. V was cut by 2 bases and J by 7 bases, with 5 bases left in between. The CDR3 consists of 11 residues. Germline assignment: CDR1 MNHNY and CDR2 SVGAGI (reference sequence). The CDR3 region is CASSYQNEAFF. The CDR3, as DNA: TGTGCCAGCAGTTACCAGAATGAAGCTTTCTTT.

The rearrangement joins TRBV5-4 to TRBJ2-7; 8 bases match TRBD2. The CDR3 consists of 14 residues. CDR1 is SGHNT and CDR2 is YYREEE in the germline V gene (reference sequence). With V trimmed by 4 bases and J by 5 bases, 8 bases remained unmatched. CDR3 protein: CASSANSRGDEQYF. The CDR3 DNA is TGTGCCAGCAGCGCTAACTCGCGGGGGGACGAGCAGTACTTC.

This chain uses TRBV6-5 with TRBJ1-3; perhaps TRBD1 as D (6 bases). V lost 5 bases and J 2 bases, leaving 10 bases between the germline ends. This CDR3 has 14 amino acids. Germline values: CDR1 MNHEY, CDR2 SVGAGI. The CDR3 DNA sequence: TGTGCCAGCAGTCCCGGGACACCTGGAAACACCATATATTTT. It is translated as CASSPGTPGNTIYF.

This clone appeared a single time. The gene calls are TRBV29-1 and TRBJ2-5, with a tentative D call TRBD1 (6 bases). The V end lost 4 bases, the J end lost 3 bases, and 6 bases lay between the germline ends. Germline CDR1 is SQVTM and CDR2 is ANQGSEA. The CDR3 is 11 residues long. The CDR3 loop reads CSVGQEETQYF. The CDR3 DNA reads as TGCAGCGTTGGACAGGAAGAGACCCAGTACTTC.

V and J are TRBV4-1 and TRBJ2-5; D possibly corresponds to TRBD1 (6 bases). V shed 2 bases and J shed 0 bases, with 16 bases lying between them. The CDR3 is 17 amino acids. The germline gives CDR1 MGHRA, CDR2 YSYEKL. CDR3: CASSQPPDRDNQETQYF. The CDR3 region has the DNA TGCGCCAGCAGCCAACCACCCGATCGGGACAACCAAGAGACCCAGTACTTC.